This T cell receptor beta chain was identified in a study of CD8 T cells in ankylosing spondylitis. Findings and caveats of the study: Reactive arthritis synovial fluid and blood were previously reported to contain some motif variants.

This clonotype came up many times. Its antigen remains unidentified. TCRdb ran MiXCR on the 5' RACE reads and lists one entry per CDR3 protein. The profile shows 100,000 to 150,000 distinct CDR3 sequences, roughly 8.8% of them singletons. The sequenced sample consisted of blood, either unsorted or a sorted T cell fraction (not recorded which). The source is a male donor with ankylosing spondylitis or in good health (not recorded which).

In DNA form, the CDR3 reads TGCAGTGCTAGAGGGGACAGGGGTAATTCACCCCTCCACTTT. It encodes CSARGDRGNSPLHF. This chain links TRBV20-1 with TRBJ1-6, with 10 bases fitting TRBD1. V lost 1 base, J lost 6 bases, and 0 bases stayed unmatched. The CDR3 runs 14 residues. Germline V lookup: CDR1 DFQATT, CDR2 SNEGSKA (reference sequence).